This is a list of T cell receptor beta chains from one sample in a study of T-cell memory formation after mild COVID-19. Via MiXCR, TCRdb re-called the 5' RACE reads, giving one row per CDR3 protein. Among under 400,000 distinct CDR3 sequences listed, more than 20% were seen once. Sequenced sample: PBMCs or a T cell subset sorted from them (not recorded which). These receptors were obtained from an adult woman who had mild COVID-19 (a few samples of this study predate the infection). Cell type and time point are not known. Each CDR3 is given with its conserved first and last residue. Fields, in order: clone size, J gene, V gene, D gene, CDR3 DNA, CDR3 protein. D genes are given only for firm matches. Rows give clone size only sometimes, using once, few, many, or a class for an expanded clone.

clone size: few
J gene: TRBJ1-5
V gene: TRBV5-6
D gene: TRBD1
CDR3 DNA: TGTGCCAGCAGCTTATACAGGGGACCCACTCAGCCCCAGCATTTT
CDR3 protein: CASSLYRGPTQPQHF

clone size: -
J gene: TRBJ2-3
V gene: TRBV7-9
D gene: -
CDR3 DNA: TGTGCCAGCAGCCGAGGACAGCCGAGCACAGATACGCAGTATTTT
CDR3 protein: CASSRGQPSTDTQYF

clone size: few
J gene: TRBJ2-3
V gene: TRBV5-1
D gene: TRBD1
CDR3 DNA: TGCGCCAGCAGCTTGGGACAGGGTTTGAGCACAGATACGCAGTATTTT
CDR3 protein: CASSLGQGLSTDTQYF

clone size: many
J gene: TRBJ1-1
V gene: TRBV5-1
D gene: -
CDR3 DNA: TGTGCCAGCAGTTTACAGGGAGGCACTGAAGCTTTCTTT
CDR3 protein: CASSLQGGTEAFF

clone size: -
J gene: TRBJ1-5
V gene: TRBV6-2/TRBV6-3
D gene: TRBD1
CDR3 DNA: TGTGCCAGCAGGGCCGGGACAGTGGGTCAGCCCCAGCATTTT
CDR3 protein: CASRAGTVGQPQHF

clone size: few
J gene: TRBJ1-1
V gene: TRBV11-3
D gene: -
CDR3 DNA: TGTGCCAGCAGTGAGGAGGGGTACACTGAAGCTTTCTTT
CDR3 protein: CASSEEGYTEAFF

clone size: few
J gene: TRBJ2-1
V gene: TRBV6-2/TRBV6-3
D gene: -
CDR3 DNA: TGTGCCAGCTCTCCGGTCATTTACAATGAGCAGTTCTTC
CDR3 protein: CASSPVIYNEQFF

clone size: -
J gene: TRBJ2-4
V gene: TRBV25-1
D gene: -
CDR3 DNA: TGTGCCAGCAGTGAAGGACAGGCCAAAAACATTCAGTACTTC
CDR3 protein: CASSEGQAKNIQYF

clone size: -
J gene: TRBJ2-3
V gene: TRBV11-2
D gene: TRBD2
CDR3 DNA: TGTGCCAGCAGCTTAATTAGCGGGGGGGCCGGAGGTACAGATACGCAGTATTTT
CDR3 protein: CASSLISGGAGGTDTQYF

clone size: many
J gene: TRBJ2-1
V gene: TRBV18
D gene: -
CDR3 DNA: TGTGCCAGCTCACCACTAAGGGCCAGCTCATCTCGGGCCAATGAGCAGTTCTTC
CDR3 protein: CASSPLRASSSRANEQFF

clone size: -
J gene: TRBJ2-2
V gene: TRBV6-5
D gene: -
CDR3 DNA: TGTGCCAGCAGTTACGCAGGGGATTCCGCCGGGGAGCTGTTTTTT
CDR3 protein: CASSYAGDSAGELFF

clone size: -
J gene: TRBJ1-4
V gene: TRBV7-8
D gene: -
CDR3 DNA: TGTGCCAGCAGCTTAGACAGTGCAACTAATGAAAAACTGTTTTTT
CDR3 protein: CASSLDSATNEKLFF

clone size: many
J gene: TRBJ2-3
V gene: TRBV5-1
D gene: -
CDR3 DNA: TGCGCCAGCAGCTTAGGAGGGGGCACAGATACGCAGTATTTT
CDR3 protein: CASSLGGGTDTQYF

clone size: -
J gene: TRBJ1-2
V gene: TRBV30
D gene: TRBD1
CDR3 DNA: TGTGCCTGGATCTTCGGGACAGGGGGAAACTATGGCTACACCTTC
CDR3 protein: CAWIFGTGGNYGYTF

clone size: -
J gene: TRBJ1-1
V gene: TRBV7-9
D gene: -
CDR3 DNA: TGTGCCAGCAGCTTACGTGGGGATGCGAACACTGAAGCTTTCTTT
CDR3 protein: CASSLRGDANTEAFF

clone size: -
J gene: TRBJ2-2
V gene: TRBV5-1
D gene: -
CDR3 DNA: TGCGCCAGCAGCTTGGACGGGGCCACCTGGGAGCTGTTTTTT
CDR3 protein: CASSLDGATWELFF

clone size: many
J gene: TRBJ1-1
V gene: TRBV7-8
D gene: TRBD1
CDR3 DNA: TGTGCCAGCAGCCCAAGAAGGGACAGGCAGAACACTGAAGCTTTCTTT
CDR3 protein: CASSPRRDRQNTEAFF

clone size: many
J gene: TRBJ1-1
V gene: TRBV5-1
D gene: -
CDR3 DNA: TGCGCCAGCAGCCCGGCAGCCATGAACACTGAAGCTTTCTTT
CDR3 protein: CASSPAAMNTEAFF

clone size: -
J gene: TRBJ2-3
V gene: TRBV5-8
D gene: -
CDR3 DNA: TGTGCCAGCAGCTTGGCCCGGGCCGCCGATACGCAGTATTTT
CDR3 protein: CASSLARAADTQYF

clone size: few
J gene: TRBJ2-1
V gene: TRBV27
D gene: -
CDR3 DNA: TGTGCCAGCAGTTCACCAGGTAATGAGCAGTTCTTC
CDR3 protein: CASSSPGNEQFF

clone size: -
J gene: TRBJ2-1
V gene: TRBV7-2
D gene: -
CDR3 DNA: TGTGCCAGCAGCTTAGTCCCCGGCCTCAATGAGCAGTTCTTC
CDR3 protein: CASSLVPGLNEQFF

clone size: few
J gene: TRBJ2-1
V gene: TRBV28
D gene: TRBD2
CDR3 DNA: TGTGCCAGCAGTCTAGTCCGAGTAGCGGGATCCTACAATGAGCAGTTCTTC
CDR3 protein: CASSLVRVAGSYNEQFF

clone size: -
J gene: TRBJ2-7
V gene: TRBV4-2
D gene: -
CDR3 DNA: TGTGCCAGCAGCCAAGAGGCCAACTCCTACGAGCAGTACTTC
CDR3 protein: CASSQEANSYEQYF

clone size: many
J gene: TRBJ2-5
V gene: TRBV5-1
D gene: -
CDR3 DNA: TGCGCCAGCACCGCGGACATCAGCGAGACCCAGTACTTC
CDR3 protein: CASTADISETQYF

clone size: -
J gene: TRBJ2-5
V gene: TRBV6-5
D gene: -
CDR3 DNA: TGTGCCAGCAGTTACCTAGGGAGGGAGACCCAGTACTTC
CDR3 protein: CASSYLGRETQYF

clone size: -
J gene: TRBJ2-5
V gene: TRBV9
D gene: TRBD1
CDR3 DNA: TGTGCCAGCAGCTCAGACAGGGGGCTGGATGAGACCCAGTACTTC
CDR3 protein: CASSSDRGLDETQYF

clone size: -
J gene: TRBJ1-5
V gene: TRBV6-6
D gene: -
CDR3 DNA: TGTGCCAGCAGTAACCGGGTCCTCAATCAGCCCCAGCATTTT
CDR3 protein: CASSNRVLNQPQHF

clone size: -
J gene: TRBJ2-5
V gene: TRBV12-5
D gene: -
CDR3 DNA: TGTGCTAGTGGTCCCACTACTGAGACCCAGTACTTC
CDR3 protein: CASGPTTETQYF

clone size: -
J gene: TRBJ2-6
V gene: TRBV24-1
D gene: TRBD1
CDR3 DNA: TGTGCCACCAGTCCTACTTCGGGACAGAGCAACGTCCTGACTTTC
CDR3 protein: CATSPTSGQSNVLTF

clone size: -
J gene: TRBJ2-7
V gene: TRBV20-1
D gene: TRBD2
CDR3 DNA: TGCAGTGCTACCGTCCTAGCGGGAGGATACGAGCAGTACTTC
CDR3 protein: CSATVLAGGYEQYF

clone size: -
J gene: TRBJ2-7
V gene: TRBV12-3/TRBV12-4
D gene: -
CDR3 DNA: TGTGCCAGCAGTTTAGCTAGTGGTGGCACCTACGAGCAGTACTTC
CDR3 protein: CASSLASGGTYEQYF

clone size: few
J gene: TRBJ1-5
V gene: TRBV5-5
D gene: TRBD1
CDR3 DNA: TGTGCCAGCAGCTTGATCCCTGGACAGGGTGGTCAGCCCCAGCATTTT
CDR3 protein: CASSLIPGQGGQPQHF